This TCR beta chain was captured by sequencing in a study of blood T cells in healthy people across ages. Study outcomes and limitations: Expanded clonotype shifts may have been confounded, as the donors had an unknown CMV status.

Germline CDR1 and CDR2: SGHAT and FQNNGV. The CDR3 has 13 residues. Deletions cut 8 bases from V and 4 bases from J, with 13 bases between. With a J-beta primer mix and a sample-barcoded 5' primer, a second PCR ran about 6 to 11 cycles. Every sample returned 2.5 million or more CDR3-containing paired-end reads. TCRdb passed the 5' RACE reads through MiXCR, listing each CDR3 protein once. The sample shows about a million distinct CDR3 sequences, 40% to 60% of them seen only once. Details on this clonotype: The target antigen is unknown.

Sequencing was done on a sample of blood. The V gene is TRBV11-2, the J gene TRBJ2-3; perhaps TRBD2 as D (6 bases). The TCR sequence derives from a young man in good health. DNA of the CDR3: TGTGCCAGCGCAGGGTGGGAGGCAGATACGCAGTATTTT. As protein: CASAGWEADTQYF. Full variable domain (remainder filled in from reference TRBV11-2 and TRBJ2-3): EAGVAQSPRYKIIEKRQSVAFWCNPISGHATLYWYQQILGQGPKLLIQFQNNGVVDDSQLPKDRFSAERLKGVDSTLKIQPAKLEDSAVYLCASAGWEADTQYFGPGTRLTVL.